One and the same sample provided the 27 T cell receptor beta chains below, sequenced in a study of neurological immune-mediated disorders. TCRdb reprocessed the 5' RACE reads with MiXCR, giving one entry per CDR3 protein. The sample includes roughly 120,000 distinct CDR3 sequences, about 3.4% of them seen just once. Sequencing was carried out using PBMCs. The source of these receptors is a woman younger than 45 with multiple sclerosis.

Ten or more counts support this clonotype. The chain is built from TRBV2 and TRBJ1-2; D is perhaps TRBD1 (5 bases). Germline lookup yields CDR1 SNHLY and CDR2 FYNNEI. This CDR3 region has 15 residues. V was shortened by 3 bases and J by 5 bases, with 16 bases between the two germline ends. This chain's CDR3 is CASSEGRRGVYGYTF. CDR3 coding DNA: TGTGCCAGCAGTGAGGGGCGGCGAGGGGTTTATGGCTACACCTTC.

This clonotype has a count of ten or more. The chain employs TRBV2 and TRBJ2-1; a possible D gene is TRBD2 (6 bases). This CDR3 has 11 residues. CDR1 is SNHLY, CDR2 FYNNEI, per germline. The ends were cut back, 7 bases at V and 7 bases at J, with 8 bases in the middle. CDR3 sequence reads: CASKRENEQFF. The CDR3 DNA is TGTGCCAGCAAACGGGAGAATGAGCAGTTCTTC.

This clonotype was detected only a few times. With a much larger clone just one base away, this may be a read error. The chain uses TRBV29-1 and TRBJ2-7; D remains unclear. The CDR3 has 11 amino acids. Germline loops: CDR1 SQVTM, CDR2 ANQGSEA. Trimming removed 5 bases from V and 0 bases from J, with 5 bases in between. The CDR3 here is CSVSVSYEQYF. In DNA form, the CDR3 reads TGCAGCGTTAGTGTCTCCTACGAGCAGTACTTC.

In this sample, this clonotype turned up many times. The chain carries TRBV3-1 and TRBJ1-1, with TRBD1 matching 7 bases. Germline trimming cut 4 bases from V and 4 bases from J; bases unmatched to any gene: 6. Germline-derived CDR1 and CDR2 are LGHDT and YNNKEL (reference sequence). The CDR3 length is 14 residues. The CDR3 nucleotides read TGTGCCAGCAGCCCCTACAGGGGAATCACTGAAGCTTTCTTT. Protein: CASSPYRGITEAFF.

Many counts were recorded for this clonotype. The chain has TRBV3-1 and TRBJ2-1; D may be TRBD1 (6 bases). V lost 2 bases and J 0 bases, leaving 29 bases between the germline ends. The CDR3 spans 22 residues. Germline V CDR1 and CDR2: LGHDT, YNNKEL (reference sequence). The CDR3 region is CASSQSMGATDRPESSYNEQFF. The DNA of the CDR3 is TGTGCCAGCAGCCAATCGATGGGCGCAACCGACAGGCCCGAAAGCTCCTACAATGAGCAGTTCTTC.

The rearrangement uses TRBV30 and TRBJ2-5; D ambiguous. The CDR3 length is 11 residues. Trimming took off 2 bases at V and 4 bases at J, with 5 bases between the two ends. The germline CDR1 and CDR2 sequences are GTSNPN and SVGIG (reference sequence). CDR3 DNA sequence: TGTGCCTGGAGTCTGGGAGAGACCCAGTACTTC. Its protein product is CAWSLGETQYF.

This clonotype was counted only a few times. A clone one base away is much larger, so this may be a read error. The J gene is TRBJ1-2, the V gene TRBV12-3 or TRBV12-4, with D hard to call. CDR3 length: 12 residues. The CDR3 loop reads CDSSYPGNGYTF. The CDR3, as DNA: TGTGACAGCAGTTACCCCGGTAATGGCTACACCTTC.

This clonotype was seen at least ten times. The V and J genes are TRBV7-9 and TRBJ2-2; D gene ambiguous. The CDR3 loop spans 15 amino acids. V lost 2 bases and J 5 bases, leaving 12 bases between the germline ends. The germline V gene has CDR1 SEHNR and CDR2 FQNEAQ (reference sequence). The CDR3: CASSLRATSTGELFF. The CDR3 bases are TGTGCCAGCAGCTTAAGGGCGACGTCGACCGGGGAGCTGTTTTTT.

This clonotype was seen many times. V and J are TRBV27 and TRBJ2-1, with 9 bases identical to TRBD2. Trimming took 3 bases from V and 7 from J; bases not matched to a gene: 4. Germline CDR1 MNHEY, CDR2 SMNVEV (reference sequence). The CDR3 is 14 residues long. The CDR3 loop is CASSFAGGRNEQFF. CDR3 sequence (DNA): TGTGCCAGCAGTTTCGCGGGAGGGAGGAATGAGCAGTTCTTC.

This clonotype was found many times. This rearrangement joins TRBV7-2 to TRBJ2-2, with 9 bases identical to TRBD2. CDR3 length equals 16 residues. The trim removed 5 bases at V and 4 bases at J, leaving 8 bases unmatched. CDR1 and CDR2 (germline): SGHTA, FQGNSA. CDR3: CASSTPSGVGTGELFF. The CDR3 DNA is TGTGCCAGCAGCACCCCTAGCGGGGTGGGCACCGGGGAGCTGTTTTTT.

This clonotype was picked up many times. The chain uses TRBV5-1 and TRBJ2-5; 9 bases are shared with TRBD2. The germline V gene has CDR1 SGHRS and CDR2 YFSETQ. The ends lost 0 bases at V and 9 bases at J; junction bases unmatched: 12. This CDR3 has 16 residues. The CDR3 loop reads CASSLASSGGKGAQYF. The CDR3 nucleotides are TGCGCCAGCAGCTTGGCGTCGAGCGGGGGGAAAGGGGCCCAGTACTTC.

This clonotype was picked up a small number of times. The V and J genes are TRBV12-3 or TRBV12-4 and TRBJ1-1; possibly TRBD1 for D (5 bases). This CDR3 is built from 14 residues. The V end was cut by 6 bases, the J end by 5 bases, with 16 bases between. CDR3 in amino acids: CASSPGLAGTEAFF. CDR3 DNA sequence: TGTGCCAGCAGCCCAGGGTTGGCGGGGACTGAAGCTTTCTTT.

This clonotype came up many times. The rearrangement joins TRBV5-1 to TRBJ1-1; 7 bases are a match to TRBD1. Germline V gives CDR1 SGHRS, CDR2 YFSETQ. Unmatched junction bases numbered 4, after V lost 4 bases and J lost 7 bases. The CDR3 is 12 amino acids. The CDR3: CASSKTGNEAFF. The CDR3 DNA reads as TGCGCCAGCAGCAAGACAGGGAATGAAGCTTTCTTT.

This clonotype occurred many times. J is TRBJ2-2 and V is TRBV7-8; perhaps TRBD1 as D (5 bases). Germline CDR1 reads SGHVS; CDR2 reads FQNEAQ. The CDR3 spans 16 residues. The V gene lost 1 base and the J gene lost 6 bases, with 15 bases spanning the gap. Here the CDR3 reads CASSLGQLVRAGELFF. The CDR3 DNA follows: TGTGCCAGCAGCTTAGGACAGCTGGTTAGGGCCGGGGAGCTGTTTTTT.

In its sample, this clonotype was seen many times. The chain combines TRBV5-1 with TRBJ1-2, with D possibly being TRBD1 (5 bases). The CDR3 sequence is 18 residues long. Germline-derived CDR1 and CDR2 are SGHRS and YFSETQ. Trimming pared 4 bases from V and 4 bases from J, leaving 26 bases between. In DNA form, the CDR3 reads TGCGCCAGCAGCCCGGGGAGGGTCGGGACGGACCTCGCCTATGGCTACACCTTC. Translation gives CASSPGRVGTDLAYGYTF. Together with reference TRBV5-1 and TRBJ1-2, the CDR3 gives the full variable domain: KAGVTQTPRYLIKTRGQQVTLSCSPISGHRSVSWYQQTPGQGLQFLFEYFSETQRNKGNFPGRFSGRQFSNSRSEMNVSTLELGDSALYLCASSPGRVGTDLAYGYTFGSGTRLTVV.

Ten or more counts support this clonotype. This CDR3 reads CASNGQGRTEAFF. DNA of the CDR3: TGTGCCAGCAACGGACAGGGGAGGACTGAAGCTTTCTTT. The rearrangement links TRBV7-9 to TRBJ1-1; the match to TRBD1 covers 9 bases. V was clipped by 7 bases and J by 5 bases; unmatched bases: 5. CDR3 length equals 13 residues. Germline V CDR1 and CDR2: SEHNR, FQNEAQ (reference sequence). Combining the CDR3 with reference TRBV7-9 and TRBJ1-1 gives the whole variable domain DTGVSQNPRHKITKRGQNVTFRCDPISEHNRLYWYRQTLGQGPEFLTYFQNEAQLEKSRLLSDRFSAERPKGSFSTLEIQRTEQGDSAMYLCASNGQGRTEAFFGQGTRLTVV.

This clonotype was observed at least ten times. V is TRBV4-3 and J is TRBJ1-1, with 7 bases identical to TRBD1. Germline loops: CDR1 LGHNA, CDR2 YSLEER. This CDR3 has 17 residues. The ends lost 0 bases at V and 6 bases at J; junction bases unmatched: 13. This CDR3 reads CASSQDWDSEFYAEAFF. The CDR3 DNA follows: TGCGCCAGCAGCCAAGATTGGGACAGTGAATTCTACGCTGAAGCTTTCTTT.

This clonotype was detected many times. The gene calls are TRBV7-2 and TRBJ2-5; no definite D call. CDR1 and CDR2 from the germline V gene are SGHTA and FQGNSA. This CDR3 region has 16 residues. Trimming stripped 2 bases from V and 0 bases from J, with 13 bases between. The CDR3, as DNA: TGTGCCAGCAGCTTATATAGGGCCTCGTACCAAGAGACCCAGTACTTC. Translation: CASSLYRASYQETQYF.

Ten or more counts support this clonotype. The chain couples TRBV27 to TRBJ2-7; D unclear. Trimming shortened V by 5 bases and J by 7 bases, and 18 bases separated the two germline ends. The CDR3 sequence is 14 residues long. Germline assignment: CDR1 MNHEY and CDR2 SMNVEV (reference sequence). The CDR3, as DNA: TGTGCCAGCAGTCTCCGGAATCCCCCTAGGGAGCAGTACTTC. Its protein is CASSLRNPPREQYF.

This clonotype came up many times. This chain uses TRBV7-9 with TRBJ2-1, with 14 bases fitting TRBD2. This CDR3 comprises 15 residues. V lost 5 bases and J lost 6; bases outside the gene matches: 3. CDR1 is SEHNR, CDR2 FQNEAQ, per germline (reference sequence). The CDR3 DNA reads as TGTGCCAGCAGCCCCGGGACTAGCGGGGGCAATGAGCAGTTCTTC. Translation: CASSPGTSGGNEQFF. Full variable domain (rest looked up from reference TRBV7-9 and TRBJ2-1): DTGVSQNPRHKITKRGQNVTFRCDPISEHNRLYWYRQTLGQGPEFLTYFQNEAQLEKSRLLSDRFSAERPKGSFSTLEIQRTEQGDSAMYLCASSPGTSGGNEQFFGPGTRLTVL.

This clonotype has a count of ten or more. This sequence joins TRBV6-5 and TRBJ2-1; D is unclear. Germline V gene sequence: CDR1 MNHEY, CDR2 SVGAGI. V lost 10 bases and J 2 bases, leaving 12 bases between the germline ends. The CDR3 has 13 amino acids. CDR3 in DNA: TGTGCCACCAAAACGGGTACCTACAATGAGCAGTTCTTC. The encoded protein is CATKTGTYNEQFF.

In this sample, this clonotype turned up many times. This sequence joins TRBV7-2 and TRBJ2-3; 9 positions agree with TRBD2. This CDR3 comprises 15 residues. Trimming took 3 bases from V and 4 from J; bases not matched to a gene: 5. Per germline, CDR1 SGHTA and CDR2 FQGNSA. The CDR3 loop reads CASSFSGSSADTQYF. The CDR3 bases are TGTGCCAGCAGCTTTAGCGGGAGTTCGGCAGATACGCAGTATTTT.

This clonotype was detected many times. The chain joins TRBV5-6 to TRBJ2-3, with D tentatively TRBD2 (5 bases). V lost 0 bases and J lost 6, with 17 bases in between. Germline CDR1 SGHDT, CDR2 YYEEEE. The CDR3 sequence is 16 residues long. As DNA, the CDR3 is TGTGCCAGCAGCTTGGCCTTTCGGGGAAGAGGGGATACGCAGTATTTT. Translation gives CASSLAFRGRGDTQYF.

At least ten counts were recorded for this clonotype. The V call is TRBV6-6, the J call TRBJ2-7; no reliable D call. The CDR3 has 12 amino acids. V shed 11 bases and J shed 4 bases, with 15 bases lying between them. Germline CDR1 reads MNHNY; CDR2 reads SVGAGI (reference sequence). DNA for the CDR3: TGTGCCTGCCGCGACACCGCTTACGAGCAGTACTTC. Amino acids: CACRDTAYEQYF.

In its sample, this clonotype was seen a few times. The V call is TRBV7-6, the J call TRBJ2-3; a possible D gene is TRBD1 (5 bases). Germline CDR1 is SGHVS and CDR2 is FNYEAQ. Trimming removed 8 bases from V and 2 bases from J, with 14 bases in between. There are 14 residues in the CDR3. DNA of the CDR3: TGTGCCAGCGGTTTCCAGGGATTCACAGATACGCAGTATTTT. Amino acids: CASGFQGFTDTQYF.

This clonotype was recorded a few times. V and J are TRBV5-1 and TRBJ2-5; D is perhaps TRBD2 (6 bases). Trimming took 2 bases from V and 4 from J, leaving 9 bases between them. The CDR3 extends over 13 amino acids. Germline V gene sequence: CDR1 SGHRS, CDR2 YFSETQ. CDR3 residues: CASSFGGSETQYF. The CDR3, as DNA: TGCGCCAGCAGCTTCGGGGGATCAGAGACCCAGTACTTC. The complete variable domain, with remaining parts taken from reference TRBV5-1 and TRBJ2-5, reads KAGVTQTPRYLIKTRGQQVTLSCSPISGHRSVSWYQQTPGQGLQFLFEYFSETQRNKGNFPGRFSGRQFSNSRSEMNVSTLELGDSALYLCASSFGGSETQYFGPGTRLLVL.

This clonotype was found many times. The chain has TRBV20-1 and TRBJ2-7; D gene unclear. Germline lookup yields CDR1 DFQATT and CDR2 SNEGSKA (reference sequence). Trimming took 2 bases from V and 1 from J, leaving 9 bases between them. The CDR3 has 13 amino acids. The CDR3 loop reads CSARRPQSYEQYF. The DNA of the CDR3 is TGCAGTGCTAGAAGGCCGCAGTCCTACGAGCAGTACTTC.